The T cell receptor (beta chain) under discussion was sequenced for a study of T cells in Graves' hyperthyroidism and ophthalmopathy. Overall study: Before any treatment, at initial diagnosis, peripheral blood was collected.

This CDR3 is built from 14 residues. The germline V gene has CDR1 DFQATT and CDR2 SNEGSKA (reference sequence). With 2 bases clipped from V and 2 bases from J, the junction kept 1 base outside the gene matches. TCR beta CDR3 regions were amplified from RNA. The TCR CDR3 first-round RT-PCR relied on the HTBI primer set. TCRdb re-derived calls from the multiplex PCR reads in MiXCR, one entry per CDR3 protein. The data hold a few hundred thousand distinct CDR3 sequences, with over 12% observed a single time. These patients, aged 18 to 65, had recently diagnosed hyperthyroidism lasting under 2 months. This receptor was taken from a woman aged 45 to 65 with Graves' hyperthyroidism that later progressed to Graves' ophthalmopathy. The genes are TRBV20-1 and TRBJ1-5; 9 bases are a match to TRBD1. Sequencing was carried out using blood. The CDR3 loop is CSARRTGGNQPQHF. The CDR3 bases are TGCAGTGCTAGAAGGACAGGGGGCAATCAGCCCCAGCATTTT.